The 11 T cell receptor beta chains below were found in one sample sequenced in a study of cytomegalovirus exposure and HLA in healthy donors. Primers included in the PCR were 60 Vbeta and 13 Jbeta primers. Profiling relied on immunoSEQ multiplex PCR, and the TCRdb table lists in-frame clones only, not all of them. This table holds around 150,000 clones, 70% to 85% found once. Source material: PBMCs. The source of these receptors is a man aged 35 to 55 in good health and CMV-seropositive.

V gene TRBV5-4 combines with J gene TRBJ2-7; 7 bases align to TRBD2. CDR3 length: 15 residues. The trim removed 4 bases at V and 4 bases at J, leaving 11 bases unmatched. Per germline, CDR1 SGHNT and CDR2 YYREEE (reference sequence). The CDR3 loop reads CASSPRGGSAYEQYF. Written as DNA, the CDR3 is TGTGCCAGCAGCCCAAGAGGCGGGAGCGCATACGAGCAGTACTTC.

The rearrangement uses TRBV5-1 and TRBJ2-5, with 8 bases that match TRBD2. V trimming: 3 bases; J trimming: 5 bases; junction bases outside the gene matches: 6. Germline V lookup: CDR1 SGHRS, CDR2 YFSETQ. CDR3 length: 14 amino acids. The CDR3 is CASSSSTSGETQYF. The CDR3, as DNA: TGCGCCAGCAGCTCCTCTACTAGCGGTGAGACCCAGTACTTC.

The J gene is TRBJ2-2, the V gene TRBV7-9, with 12 bases aligning to TRBD1. The CDR3 runs to 16 residues. The germline V gene encodes CDR1 SEHNR and CDR2 FQNEAQ (reference sequence). V was pared by 5 bases and J by 8 bases, with 9 bases of the junction left unmatched. DNA for the CDR3: TGTGCCAGCAGCCCACCGGGACAGGGGGCTGGAGGGGAGCTGTTTTTT. It encodes CASSPPGQGAGGELFF.

This rearrangement joins TRBV30 to TRBJ1-1; D is perhaps TRBD1 (6 bases). Per germline, CDR1 GTSNPN and CDR2 SVGIG (reference sequence). The CDR3 is made up of 13 amino acids. V was clipped by 1 base and J by 2 bases, with 8 bases between them. The CDR3 sequence: CAWSGGPNTEAFF. CDR3 bases: TGTGCCTGGAGTGGGGGGCCCAACACTGAAGCTTTCTTT.

V gene TRBV6-6 combines with J gene TRBJ2-3, with TRBD2 as a possible D gene (5 bases). Trimming removed 7 bases at V and 5 bases at J, with 19 bases between. This CDR3 contains 15 residues. Germline assignment: CDR1 MNHNY and CDR2 SVGAGI (reference sequence). The CDR3 region is CASTQRSRAEDTQYF. As DNA, the CDR3 is TGTGCCAGCACCCAGCGGAGCCGCGCGGAAGATACGCAGTATTTT.

The CDR3, as DNA: TGCGCCAGCAGCTTCCCCGACTACGGGACTAGCGTCTACGAGCAGTACTTC. Protein: CASSFPDYGTSVYEQYF. The J gene is TRBJ2-7, the V gene TRBV5-1, with 10 bases aligning to TRBD2. The V gene's germline CDR1 is SGHRS and CDR2 YFSETQ. CDR3 length: 17 amino acids. V lost 2 bases to trimming and J lost 3 bases; unmatched junction nucleotides: 11.

This sequence joins TRBV5-6 and TRBJ2-6; tentatively, D is TRBD1 (6 bases). CDR3 length: 15 amino acids. The germline CDR1 and CDR2 sequences are SGHDT and YYEEEE. Trimming stripped 4 bases from V and 1 base from J, with 9 bases between. The CDR3 spells CASSRGQSGANVLTF. CDR3 nucleotide sequence: TGTGCCAGCAGCCGAGGACAGTCTGGGGCCAACGTCCTGACTTTC.

The chain recombines TRBV7-9 with TRBJ2-3, with 7 bases matching TRBD2. From germline, CDR1 is SEHNR and CDR2 FQNEAQ (reference sequence). J gave up 4 bases and V 5 bases, and 15 bases lay outside the gene matches. The CDR3 totals 17 residues. This CDR3 reads CASSSPSGGRIADTQYF. The CDR3 region has the DNA TGTGCCAGCAGCAGCCCCTCCGGGGGGAGAATTGCAGATACGCAGTATTTT.

This clone occurred a few times. The V gene is TRBV5-5, the J gene TRBJ2-5, with no clear D. Germline V CDR1 and CDR2: SGHKS, YYEKEE (reference sequence). The CDR3 is 13 amino acids. V lost 1 base and J lost 5, with 9 bases in between. The CDR3 DNA reads TGTGCCAGCAGCTTGCCCCTTATGGAGACCCAGTACTTC. Encoded protein: CASSLPLMETQYF. The variable domain in full, with the rest retrieved from reference TRBV5-5 and TRBJ2-5, is DAGVTQSPTHLIKTRGQQVTLRCSPISGHKSVSWYQQVLGQGPQFIFQYYEKEERGRGNFPDRFSARQFPNYSSELNVNALLLGDSALYLCASSLPLMETQYFGPGTRLLVL.

The chain joins TRBV29-1 to TRBJ2-7, with 9 bases that match TRBD2. The germline V gene encodes CDR1 SQVTM and CDR2 ANQGSEA. V was clipped by 4 bases and J by 3 bases; unmatched bases: 1. CDR3 size: 12 residues. The CDR3 bases are TGCAGCGTTGTGCGGGAGGGCTACGAGCAGTACTTC. Its protein product is CSVVREGYEQYF.

The chain employs TRBV10-1 and TRBJ2-1; D gene ambiguous. Germline lookup yields CDR1 WNHNN and CDR2 SYGVQD (reference sequence). The CDR3 has 17 residues. Between the trimmed V and J ends, which lost 0 bases and 4 bases, there was a span of 16 bases. The CDR3 region has the DNA TGCGCCAGCAGTGAGTCAAGGCTTAGGAGTTCTTACAATGAGCAGTTCTTC. Translation: CASSESRLRSSYNEQFF.